This T cell receptor beta chain was obtained from a study of blood T cell repertoires in COVID-19 (dated by TCRdb to the early 2020s). Background for the entire study: Samples covering the acute and convalescent phases of COVID-19 were provided by collaborators in the United States, Italy and Spain. HLA class I and class II types, where available, came from metadata supplied by the sample provider rather than from assay-based typing. The repertoires were released in a freely available public database meant as a resource for research on the immune response to SARS-CoV-2. The material from the prospective study consisted of cDNA or gDNA derived from T cells, B-cell-depleted T cells, or PBMCs. The sample metadata nearly always contained a de-identified subject ID, COVID-19 status, age in years and sex. The samples were drawn from the first 160 participants of the ongoing ImmuneRACE study and from over 950 subjects provided by 6 global collaborators. The dataset comprised deeply sampled blood TCRbeta repertoires from subjects exposed to, actively infected with, or recovered from COVID-19.

Concerning this clone: It lacks a known antigen. Base qualities are not recorded, but no much larger clone differs from it by a single base.

One collaborating source in Seattle enrolled patients during active infection and followed them longitudinally through the course of disease. Collaborating institutions collected whole blood in K2EDTA tubes following their own protocols. For TCRbeta analysis, collaborators shipped samples as frozen whole blood, isolated PBMCs, or DNA extracted from either of those sample types. The immunoSEQ Assay, a bias-controlled multiplex PCR, was used to amplify TCRbeta CDR3 regions from genomic DNA. In the original analysis: The number of nucleated cells in each sample was estimated by amplification of reference gene primers within the assay. To quantify the absolute abundance of each unique TCRbeta CDR3 rearrangement, sequence reads were collapsed and filtered. For each sample, productive Simpson clonality was calculated as the square root of Simpson's diversity index across productive rearrangements. TCRdb re-hosts the immuneACCESS table, in-frame sequences only. Its copies lack some clones; in the studies checked, an unresolved V gene accounts for under half of them, and the cause for the rest is not known. That table is the source of V, J and clone size, and D and trimming were worked out from the DNA. Within this sample are around 250,000 clones, with approximately 85% of them counted one time only. The leading ten clones occupy approximately 5% of the sample.

From its cysteine to its phenylalanine, the CDR3 spans 13 amino acids. Solely the CDR3 DNA is kept, with 39 bases framed from the first base. At the junction V is shortened by 9 bases and J by 0 bases, with 11 bases in between. CDR1 and CDR2, looked up from the germline V gene (reference sequence), are MNHNY and SVGAGI. The paper's findings and limits, for the study overall: The amount of clinical and demographic metadata varied by source and participant and was provided uncurated.

The chain is made from TRBV6-6 and TRBJ1-1; the D gene assignment is ambiguous. Sequenced material: peripheral blood. This sequence was found in a woman of 80 years or more with COVID-19, enrolled during active disease. The DNA sequence is TGTGCCAGTAGAAGTTCCATGAACACTGAAGCTTTCTTT. It is translated as CASRSSMNTEAFF.